These 9 T cell receptor beta chains were all obtained from the same sample, sequenced in a study of tumor and adjacent non-tumor tissue in lung cancer. TCRbeta libraries were built with three rounds of nested PCR, modified from ARM-PCR. In TCRdb, the multiplex PCR reads were re-called with MiXCR into one record per CDR3 protein. The sample shows under 250,000 distinct CDR3 sequences, 60% to 85% of them seen only once. RNA was extracted from bulk tissue without any cell sorting. Sequencing used lung tumor tissue. The source is a man in his 60s with non-small cell lung cancer.

For this clonotype: A much larger clone differs by one base, so this may be a read error. In DNA, the CDR3 is TGTGCCAGCAGACCGGGACAGGGACGGACCGAGGAGCTGTTTTTT. The encoded protein is CASRPGQGRTEELFF. This rearrangement joins TRBV12-3 or TRBV12-4 to TRBJ2-2, with TRBD1 matching 9 bases. This CDR3 comprises 15 residues.

In the case of this clonotype: This may be a read error: a much more frequent sequence differs by one nucleotide. The rearrangement uses TRBV4-2 and TRBJ1-6; D is perhaps TRBD1 (6 bases). Germline CDR1 is LGHNA and CDR2 is YNFKEQ. This CDR3 spans 15 amino acids. The CDR3 DNA sequence: TGTGCCAGCAGCCCGGCTGTGGGGGCTAATTCACCCCACCACTTT. Its protein product is CASSPAVGANSPHHF.

CDR3 sequence: CASSEQTGRNTEAFF. The CDR3 bases are TGCGCCAGCAGTGAGCAGACAGGGAGGAACACTGAAGCTTTCTTT. This chain joins TRBV10-1 and TRBJ1-1; 7 nucleotides line up with TRBD1. Trimming at V came to 2 bases and at J to 1 base, leaving 4 bases not matched to a gene. The CDR3 has 15 amino acids. The V gene's germline CDR1 is WNHNN and CDR2 SYGVQD (reference sequence).

With respect to this clonotype: Germline and junction disagree at one end, which may indicate a read error. The chain is built from TRBV6-5 and TRBJ1-5; no firm D call. This CDR3 has 14 residues. The germline V gene encodes CDR1 MNHEY and CDR2 SVGAGI. The CDR3, as DNA: TGTGCCAGCAGCCGGACGGGCAGCAATCGGCCCCAGCATTTT. Translation gives CASSRTGSNRPQHF.

This clonotype was picked up many times. The chain carries TRBV4-2 and TRBJ2-1, with 11 bases lining up with TRBD2. The CDR3 extends over 17 amino acids. CDR1 is LGHNA, CDR2 YNFKEQ, per germline. Losses at the gene ends were 2 bases for V and 9 bases for J; bases not matched to a gene: 12. As DNA, the CDR3 is TGTGCCAGCAGCCAAAAAAACCTAGCGGGGGGCCAAGGTGAGCAGTTCTTC. Its protein is CASSQKNLAGGQGEQFF.

On this clonotype itself: A read error may account for a junction end that differs from germline. For the CDR3, the DNA is TGTTCCAGCAGCCGAGGATTGGGGAGCACTGAAGCTTTCTTT. This translates into CSSSRGLGSTEAFF. The chain joins TRBV11-3 to TRBJ1-1; D gene ambiguous. The CDR3 is 14 amino acids. Germline V gene sequence: CDR1 SGHNT, CDR2 YENEEA.

About this clonotype: At one end, the junction sequence differs from germline, possibly due to a read error. The chain combines TRBV11-3 with TRBJ1-1; D unclear. In germline, CDR1 is SGHNT, CDR2 YENEEA. There are 14 residues in the CDR3. CDR3 amino acids: CASSRSEDDTEASF. CDR3 bases: TGTGCCAGCAGCCGCAGTGAAGACGACACTGAAGCTTCCTTT.

A few counts support this clonotype. The chain links TRBV20-1 to TRBJ1-1, with D perhaps matching TRBD1 (6 bases). The CDR3 spans 17 residues. Germline CDR1 and CDR2: DFQATT and SNEGSKA (reference sequence). Between the trimmed V and J ends, which lost 0 bases and 0 bases, there was a span of 17 bases. The DNA for the CDR3 is TGCAGTGCTAGAGAAGGCATCAGGGGCCTCATGAACACTGAAGCTTTCTTT. Residues: CSAREGIRGLMNTEAFF.

This clonotype showed up many times. CDR3 sequence reads: CSVLTSGGSDTQYF. CDR3 bases: TGCAGCGTGCTGACTAGCGGCGGCTCAGATACGCAGTATTTT. V and J are TRBV29-1 and TRBJ2-3; 9 bases agree with TRBD2. Germline CDR1 is SQVTM and CDR2 is ANQGSEA. J gave up 4 bases and V 6 bases, and 8 bases lay outside the gene matches. This CDR3 is 14 amino acids long.